Below are 19 T cell receptor beta chains sequenced from a single sample in a study of CD8+ T cells in alopecia areata. Once RNA had been extracted, it was reverse transcribed into cDNA to act as the sequencing template. The protocol was immunoSEQ multiplex PCR, while the TCRdb copy is restricted to in-frame clones and leaves out a portion. This sample has about 120,000 clones, with around 56% found just once. The treatment denotes: oral pan-JAK inhibitor, 5-10 mg twice daily. The sample was CD4+ T cells sorted from blood, taken at week 4, from a patient treated with tofacitinib. These receptor sequences come from a human donor with alopecia areata.

This clone was detected a few times. This chain connects TRBV6-1 to TRBJ2-7; TRBD1 matches at 10 bases. Germline CDR1 is MNHNS and CDR2 is SASEGT. V was clipped by 3 bases and J by 4 bases; unmatched bases: 9. The CDR3 covers 16 residues. CDR3 sequence: CASSDLSGQGWYEQYF. DNA for the CDR3: TGTGCCAGCAGTGATCTCTCGGGACAGGGGTGGTACGAGCAGTACTTC.

V gene TRBV7-9 combines with J gene TRBJ1-1, with 7 bases lining up with TRBD1. V gave up 0 bases and J gave up 5 bases; unmatched junction bases: 18. The CDR3 has 19 residues. The germline gives CDR1 SEHNR, CDR2 FQNEAQ (reference sequence). In DNA, the CDR3 is TGTGCCAGCAGCTTAGCCTATTCGTACAGGGGCGCCGAGGGTACTGAAGCTTTCTTT. It encodes CASSLAYSYRGAEGTEAFF. The variable domain in full, with the rest retrieved from reference TRBV7-9 and TRBJ1-1, is DTGVSQNPRHKITKRGQNVTFRCDPISEHNRLYWYRQTLGQGPEFLTYFQNEAQLEKSRLLSDRFSAERPKGSFSTLEIQRTEQGDSAMYLCASSLAYSYRGAEGTEAFFGQGTRLTVV.

V usage is TRBV29-1 and J usage is TRBJ2-1; D is tentatively TRBD1 or TRBD2 (5 bases each). Germline values: CDR1 SQVTM, CDR2 ANQGSEA. This CDR3 is 14 amino acids long. Trimming shortened V by 6 bases and J by 7 bases, and 19 bases separated the two germline ends. The CDR3 spells CSVAPAGGGNEQFF. The CDR3 coding sequence is TGCAGCGTGGCCCCCGCTGGGGGTGGGAATGAGCAGTTCTTC.

J is TRBJ1-2 and V is TRBV7-9; 12 positions match TRBD1. The CDR3 covers 14 residues. V lost 3 bases and J lost 9; bases outside the gene matches: 5. The germline V gene has CDR1 SEHNR and CDR2 FQNEAQ (reference sequence). The CDR3 reads CASSLGQGAQSYTF. For the CDR3, the DNA is TGTGCCAGCAGCTTGGGACAGGGGGCGCAAAGCTACACCTTC.

This chain joins TRBV30 and TRBJ1-2; D gene uncertain. CDR3 length equals 12 residues. CDR1 and CDR2 from the germline V gene are GTSNPN and SVGIG (reference sequence). The V and J ends lost 4 bases and 8 bases respectively, with 14 bases between them. CDR3 in DNA: TGTGCCTGGAATTTCGTGCTCGGGGGCTACACCTTC. This encodes CAWNFVLGGYTF.

The chain links TRBV30 to TRBJ1-2, with 9 bases identical to TRBD1. This CDR3 has 13 amino acids. Trimming took 3 bases from V and 4 from J; bases not matched to a gene: 3. CDR1 GTSNPN and CDR2 SVGIG come from the germline V gene (reference sequence). The CDR3 here is CAWRTGGLYGYTF. The CDR3 nucleotides are TGTGCCTGGAGGACAGGGGGACTCTATGGCTACACCTTC. Full variable domain (rest looked up from reference TRBV30 and TRBJ1-2): SQTIHQWPATLVQPVGSPLSLECTVEGTSNPNLYWYRQAAGRGLQLLFYSVGIGQISSEVPQNLSASRPQDRQFILSSKKLLLSDSGFYLCAWRTGGLYGYTFGSGTRLTVV.

The V and J genes are TRBV2 and TRBJ2-7; D is possibly TRBD2 (5 bases). The germline gives CDR1 SNHLY, CDR2 FYNNEI. This CDR3 has 13 amino acids. Deletions cut 8 bases from V and 0 bases from J, with 11 bases between. CDR3 amino acids: CASRERDSYEQYF. CDR3 in DNA: TGTGCCAGCCGGGAACGGGACTCCTACGAGCAGTACTTC.

CDR3 in DNA: TGTGCCTGGAGTGTATGGGGCTATGGCTACACCTTC. Its protein product is CAWSVWGYGYTF. This chain joins TRBV30 and TRBJ1-2; D ambiguous. The V and J ends lost 0 bases and 4 bases respectively, with 6 bases between them. Looked up from germline, CDR1 is GTSNPN and CDR2 is SVGIG (reference sequence). The CDR3 length is 12 residues. The full variable domain, its missing parts supplied by reference TRBV30 and TRBJ1-2, is SQTIHQWPATLVQPVGSPLSLECTVEGTSNPNLYWYRQAAGRGLQLLFYSVGIGQISSEVPQNLSASRPQDRQFILSSKKLLLSDSGFYLCAWSVWGYGYTFGSGTRLTVV.

V is TRBV10-3 and J is TRBJ1-1; possible D gene TRBD1, 5 bases. The V and J ends lost 4 bases and 4 bases respectively, with 16 bases between them. CDR1 ENHRY and CDR2 SYGVKD come from the germline V gene. This CDR3 contains 15 residues. The CDR3 bases are TGTGCCATCAGTGTGAGCAACAGGCCGGGCACTGAAGCTTTCTTT. This sequence encodes CAISVSNRPGTEAFF.

This clone was counted only a few times. This rearrangement joins TRBV5-6 to TRBJ1-5, with D uncertain. This CDR3 is built from 16 residues. CDR1 SGHDT and CDR2 YYEEEE come from the germline V gene. V gave up 1 base and J gave up 0 bases, with 11 bases separating them. This CDR3 is CASSLTRRYSNQPQHF. CDR3 DNA sequence: TGTGCCAGCAGCTTGACCAGGAGATATAGCAATCAGCCCCAGCATTTT.

The sample holds a few counts of this clone. V and J are TRBV29-1 and TRBJ2-1, with 7 bases that match TRBD2. CDR1 is SQVTM and CDR2 is ANQGSEA in the germline V gene. CDR3 length: 13 residues. V was pared by 7 bases and J by 5 bases, with 8 bases of the junction left unmatched. The CDR3 is CSGTGRGDNEQFF. For the CDR3, the DNA is TGCAGCGGTACTGGCCGGGGGGACAATGAGCAGTTCTTC.

This clone was counted only a few times. This chain joins TRBV29-1 and TRBJ2-1; 8 bases map to TRBD1. The junction had 6 bases not matched to a gene; V was cut back by 7 bases and J by 7 bases. CDR1 is SQVTM, CDR2 ANQGSEA, per germline. The CDR3 loop spans 12 amino acids. The CDR3 DNA is TGCAGCGCCACAGGGGGGAAGAATGAGCAGTTCTTC. Amino acids: CSATGGKNEQFF.

This clone was seen a few times. The rearrangement links TRBV30 to TRBJ2-2; D gene unclear. This CDR3 has 11 residues. CDR1 and CDR2 (germline): GTSNPN, SVGIG (reference sequence). The V gene lost 3 bases and the J gene lost 8 bases, with 7 bases spanning the gap. CDR3 sequence: CAWRILGELFF. Here the CDR3 DNA reads TGTGCCTGGAGGATACTGGGGGAGCTGTTTTTT.

The chain employs TRBV7-9 and TRBJ2-2; D tentatively reads TRBD1 or TRBD2 (5 bases each). The CDR3 has 12 residues. Germline assignment: CDR1 SEHNR and CDR2 FQNEAQ (reference sequence). The CDR3 spells CASRDNTGELFF. The CDR3 DNA is TGTGCTTCAAGGGACAACACCGGGGAGCTGTTTTTT.

This clone was seen a few times. The chain joins TRBV20-1 to TRBJ2-3; D gene ambiguous. The CDR3 is 11 residues long. Deletions cut 3 bases from V and 8 bases from J, with 9 bases between. Germline V gene lookup returns CDR1 DFQATT and CDR2 SNEGSKA (reference sequence). This CDR3 is CSASPAPTQYF. In DNA, the CDR3 is TGCAGTGCTAGCCCCGCCCCTACGCAGTATTTT.

DNA for the CDR3: TGTGCCAGCAGCAGGTCGAGGGGCACTGAAGCTTTCTTT. Its translation: CASSRSRGTEAFF. V usage is TRBV2 and J usage is TRBJ1-1; a possible D gene is TRBD1 (5 bases). V was pared by 6 bases and J by 4 bases, with 12 bases between. This CDR3 comprises 13 residues. Germline lookup yields CDR1 SNHLY and CDR2 FYNNEI. Combining the CDR3 with reference TRBV2 and TRBJ1-1 gives the whole variable domain EPEVTQTPSHQVTQMGQEVILRCVPISNHLYFYWYRQILGQKVEFLVSFYNNEISEKSEIFDDQFSVERPDGSNFTLKIRSTKLEDSAMYFCASSRSRGTEAFFGQGTRLTVV.

The CDR3 reads CSVGRTANTGELFF. Here the CDR3 DNA reads TGCAGCGTGGGGCGGACGGCGAACACCGGGGAGCTGTTTTTT. This chain joins TRBV29-1 and TRBJ2-2; tentative D call: TRBD1 (5 bases). V was clipped by 6 bases and J by 0 bases, with 11 bases between them. Germline CDR1 and CDR2: SQVTM and ANQGSEA. The CDR3 loop spans 14 amino acids.

This clone was detected a few times. The chain combines TRBV5-6 with TRBJ2-1, with D possibly matching TRBD1 (6 bases). Germline V gives CDR1 SGHDT, CDR2 YYEEEE. V shed 0 bases and J shed 5 bases, with 15 bases lying between them. This CDR3 contains 16 residues. CDR3 sequence reads: CASSLVTGYRHNEQFF. DNA for the CDR3: TGTGCCAGCAGCTTGGTTACAGGGTATCGCCACAATGAGCAGTTCTTC.

The chain employs TRBV30 and TRBJ2-1; possible D gene TRBD1, 5 bases. CDR3 length equals 13 residues. V lost 0 bases and J 9 bases, leaving 12 bases between the germline ends. Germline CDR1 GTSNPN, CDR2 SVGIG (reference sequence). CDR3 sequence reads: CAWSVDQGGEQFF. In DNA, the CDR3 is TGTGCCTGGAGTGTAGACCAGGGCGGTGAGCAGTTCTTC.